This TCR beta chain derives from a study of T cells in Graves' hyperthyroidism and ophthalmopathy. This clonotype was found many times. Patients having uncontrolled infection, another autoimmune disease, pregnancy or lactation were not included. The source of the PBMCs was less than 12 ml of fresh peripheral blood. The V end lost 1 base, the J end lost 0 bases, and 16 bases lay between the germline ends. The CDR3 is 17 amino acids. Germline V gene sequence: CDR1 SGHTA, CDR2 FQGNSA. TCR beta CDR3 sequences were amplified from RNA transcripts. The primer set for the first-round RT-PCR of the TCR CDR3 was HTBI. TCRdb ran MiXCR on the multiplex PCR reads and lists one entry per CDR3 protein. The table records under 350,000 distinct CDR3 sequences, approximately 15% of them present only once.

The receptor was isolated from a woman aged 55 to 70 with Graves' ophthalmopathy. The rearrangement joins TRBV7-2 to TRBJ2-7; a possible D gene is TRBD2 (7 bases). Sequenced sample: blood. CDR3 nucleotides: TGTGCCAGCAGCTTAGTTATTGGGGGGGCAAGCTCCTACGAGCAGTACTTC. This sequence encodes CASSLVIGGASSYEQYF.